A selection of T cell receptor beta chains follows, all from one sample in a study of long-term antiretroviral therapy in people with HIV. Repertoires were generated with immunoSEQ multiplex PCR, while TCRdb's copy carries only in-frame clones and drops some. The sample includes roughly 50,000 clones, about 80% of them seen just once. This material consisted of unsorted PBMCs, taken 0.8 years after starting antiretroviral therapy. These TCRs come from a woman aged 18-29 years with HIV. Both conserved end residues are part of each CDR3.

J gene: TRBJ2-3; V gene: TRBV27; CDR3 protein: CASVPRGGTDTQYF
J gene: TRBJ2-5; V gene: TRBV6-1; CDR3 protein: CASSEALAGGLMETQYF
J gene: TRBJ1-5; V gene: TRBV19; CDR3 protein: CASSTTYNSNQPQHF
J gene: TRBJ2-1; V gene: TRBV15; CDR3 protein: CATSRRTGSYNEQFF
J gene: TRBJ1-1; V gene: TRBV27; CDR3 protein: CASSPRQGVRTEAFF
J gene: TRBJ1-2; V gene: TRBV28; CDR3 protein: CASSSITGTGYGYTF
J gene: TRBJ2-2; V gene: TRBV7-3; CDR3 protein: CASSSSGRAGYTGELFF
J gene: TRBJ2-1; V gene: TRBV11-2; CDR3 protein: CASSLFSKAGNEQFF
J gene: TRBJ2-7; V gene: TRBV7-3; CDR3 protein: CASSLNGWYTGYEQYF
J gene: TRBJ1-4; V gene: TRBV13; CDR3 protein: CASSSSRSAYNEKLFF
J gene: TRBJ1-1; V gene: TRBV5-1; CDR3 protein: CASSLVAGGRVTEAFF
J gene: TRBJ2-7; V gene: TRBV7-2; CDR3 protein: CASSLVAQGPYEQYF
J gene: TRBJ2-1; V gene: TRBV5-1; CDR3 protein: CASSLGGYPREQFF
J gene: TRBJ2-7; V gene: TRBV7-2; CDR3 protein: CASSSHGQGSYEQYF
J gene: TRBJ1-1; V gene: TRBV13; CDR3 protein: CASSLGQGLTEAFF
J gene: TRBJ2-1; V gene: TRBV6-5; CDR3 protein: CASSPRFSVYNEQFF
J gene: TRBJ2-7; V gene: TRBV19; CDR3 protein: CASKQETSGSYEQYF
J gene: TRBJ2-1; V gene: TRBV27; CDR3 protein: CASSLSVSSGKYRNEQFF
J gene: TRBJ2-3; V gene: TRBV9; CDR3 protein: CASSVGSETSTDTQYF
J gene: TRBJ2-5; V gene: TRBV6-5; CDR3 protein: CASSYSSRLETQYF
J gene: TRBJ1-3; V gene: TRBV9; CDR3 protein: CASSADRGVGNTIYF
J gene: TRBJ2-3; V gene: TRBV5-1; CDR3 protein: CASSGSSGSTDTQYF
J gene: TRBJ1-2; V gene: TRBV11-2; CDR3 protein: CASSSRTNYGYTF
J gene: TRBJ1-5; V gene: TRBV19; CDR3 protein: CASSILGQGMNQPQHF
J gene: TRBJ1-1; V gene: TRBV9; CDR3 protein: CASSWGGTGQGTEAFF
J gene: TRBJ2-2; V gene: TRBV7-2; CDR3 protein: CASSLDSGSSSTGELFF
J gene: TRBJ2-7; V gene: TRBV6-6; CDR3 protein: CASSYGQGSYEQYF
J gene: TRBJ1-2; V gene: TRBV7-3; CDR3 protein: CASSPSPGNYGYTF